This T cell receptor beta chain was sequenced during a study of cytomegalovirus exposure and HLA in healthy donors. Study observations and caveats: High specificity and sensitivity for cytomegalovirus status were reported for the classifier. The study put 150 to 200 TCR beta chains on its list as cytomegalovirus-associated.

This clone appeared a single time. Its matching antigen is unknown. Method: immunoSEQ multiplex PCR; TCRdb's copy keeps in-frame clones and lacks some. This table has some 250,000 clones, more than 75% appearing once. Trimming at V came to 7 bases and at J to 0 bases, leaving 4 bases not matched to a gene. This CDR3 region has 13 residues. Germline V gene sequence: CDR1 SQVTM, CDR2 ANQGSEA. The sample consisted of PBMCs. J is TRBJ2-7 and V is TRBV29-1, with 9 positions matching TRBD1. This receptor was identified in a woman aged 25 to 45 in good health and CMV-seropositive. CDR3 loop: CSAGQGPSYEQYF. CDR3 bases: TGCAGCGCTGGACAGGGGCCCTCCTACGAGCAGTACTTC.